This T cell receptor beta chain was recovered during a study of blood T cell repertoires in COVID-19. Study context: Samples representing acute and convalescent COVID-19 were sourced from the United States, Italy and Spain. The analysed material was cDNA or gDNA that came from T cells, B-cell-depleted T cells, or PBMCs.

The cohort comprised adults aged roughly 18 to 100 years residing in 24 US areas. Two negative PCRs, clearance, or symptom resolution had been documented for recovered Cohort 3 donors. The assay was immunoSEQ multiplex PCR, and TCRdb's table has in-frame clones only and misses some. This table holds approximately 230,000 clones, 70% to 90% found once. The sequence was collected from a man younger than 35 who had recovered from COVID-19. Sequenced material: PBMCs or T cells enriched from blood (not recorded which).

This CDR3 is CASSFPTGANTEAFF. CDR3 nucleotides: TGTGCCAGCAGTTTCCCGACAGGGGCGAACACTGAAGCTTTCTTT. The chain couples TRBV2 to TRBJ1-1, with TRBD1 matching over 8 bases. The CDR3 loop spans 15 amino acids. Unmatched junction bases numbered 6, after V lost 5 bases and J lost 1 base. Germline V gives CDR1 SNHLY, CDR2 FYNNEI. Full variable domain (outside the CDR3, taken from reference TRBV2 and TRBJ1-1): EPEVTQTPSHQVTQMGQEVILRCVPISNHLYFYWYRQILGQKVEFLVSFYNNEISEKSEIFDDQFSVERPDGSNFTLKIRSTKLEDSAMYFCASSFPTGANTEAFFGQGTRLTVV.